A selection of T cell receptor beta chains follows, all from one sample in a study of CD8 T cells in ankylosing spondylitis. TCRdb used MiXCR to reprocess the 5' RACE reads, holding one entry per CDR3 protein. The sample lists over 200,000 distinct CDR3 sequences, about a sixth occurring once. The source material was blood, either unsorted or a sorted T cell fraction (not recorded which). All receptors derive from a male donor with ankylosing spondylitis. CDR3s include the opening cysteine and the closing phenylalanine or tryptophan. A row's size may be missing; if present it is once, few, many or a size class.

>few|TRBJ2-3|TRBV12-3/TRBV12-4
CASSLSRGSTDTQYF
>NA|TRBJ1-1|TRBV11-2
CASSRSGQRNTEAFF
>few|TRBJ1-3|TRBV29-1
CSGGGSGNTIYF
>few|TRBJ2-1|TRBV13
CASPLSGGRTKGLAGGHNEQFF
>few|TRBJ1-1|TRBV9
CASSVVDREYMNTEAFF
>many|TRBJ2-1|TRBV29-1
CSVARVNYNEQFF
>few|TRBJ2-5|TRBV12-3/TRBV12-4
CASSPEGGPQETQYF
>few|TRBJ2-7|TRBV6-5
CASSYSRDQTYEQYF
>few|TRBJ2-7|TRBV12-3/TRBV12-4
CASSLAAGTRYF
>NA|TRBJ2-5|TRBV11-2
CASRGGPQTQYF
>NA|TRBJ2-3|TRBV6-1
CASSLAGGPGTDTQYF
>few|TRBJ2-3|TRBV29-1
CSSRGTADPRTDTQYF
>NA|TRBJ2-7|TRBV21-1
CASSKYSGGSEQYF
>NA|TRBJ2-5|TRBV18
CASSPRKTQYF
>few|TRBJ1-1|TRBV12-3/TRBV12-4
CASSFPGGEAFF
>few|TRBJ2-2|TRBV12-3/TRBV12-4
CASCLGLAGSTNTGELFF
>few|TRBJ2-1|TRBV29-1
CSVDGVAGAYYNEQFF
>many|TRBJ2-1|TRBV12-3/TRBV12-4
CASSTARPWEQFF
>NA|TRBJ2-2|TRBV13
CASSSGLPNTGELFF
>NA|TRBJ2-3|TRBV6-5
CASSYVGPSTDTHYF
>few|TRBJ2-3|TRBV5-6
CASSSRLAGGPDTQYF
>NA|TRBJ2-7|TRBV24-1
CATSDLGTPDLYEQYF
>NA|TRBJ1-4|TRBV5-6
CASSLDSKELFF
>few|TRBJ1-2|TRBV5-1
CASSGLGAADGYTF
>NA|TRBJ1-1|TRBV5-1
CASSLGGNMNTEAFF
>few|TRBJ2-7|TRBV2
CASRGSGGYEQYF
>NA|TRBJ1-2|TRBV12-3/TRBV12-4
CASSLGVGYTF
>NA|TRBJ1-1|TRBV4-1
CASSLLQGALREAFF
>few|TRBJ1-3|TRBV4-1
CASSQEWRVAGNTIYF
>NA|TRBJ2-7|TRBV6-5
CASSYEAGSYEQYF
>few|TRBJ1-4|TRBV7-9
CASRPGPEEEKLFF
>few|TRBJ1-6|TRBV12-3/TRBV12-4
CASSLGDYNSPLHF
>NA|TRBJ2-1|TRBV6-6
CASRLAPSNEQFF
>many|TRBJ1-2|TRBV4-2
CASSQVGGDGYTF
>few|TRBJ1-1|TRBV29-1
CSVEQGAVEAFF
>few|TRBJ1-6|TRBV20-1
CSARGSVTEYNSPLHF
>few|TRBJ1-4|TRBV4-1
CASSQDGGGFNEKLFF
>NA|TRBJ2-1|TRBV15
CATRNTGVYNEQFF
>few|TRBJ2-7|TRBV20-1
CSARHEREASYEQYF
>few|TRBJ2-7|TRBV7-9
CASSYTPRAPAYEQYF
>NA|TRBJ2-2|TRBV7-7
CASSLREDRANAGELFF
>NA|TRBJ2-3|TRBV29-1
CSVPPGPTDTQYF
>NA|TRBJ2-3|TRBV20-1
CSAPVDEVLSTDTQYF
>NA|TRBJ2-1|TRBV18
CASSLSGVEQFF
>few|TRBJ1-1|TRBV24-1
CATSDLGGTAFF
>few|TRBJ2-1|TRBV20-1
CSAKGLAGAVSGYNEQFF
>few|TRBJ1-2|TRBV5-6
CASSLGAGSSYGYTF